This TCR beta chain is drawn from a study of shared clonotypes between healthy human individuals. Background on the study: Each donor's CD8 memory used one plate, CD8 naive two, each CD4 subset three.

Germline loops: CDR1 MNHEY, CDR2 SMNVEV (reference sequence). The CDR3 consists of 19 residues. V was cut by 8 bases and J by 3 bases, with 31 bases left in between. General study results and limits: Of the naive CD4 clonotypes, around 5.2% were shared across a few donors. All-four-donor shared clonotypes had higher generation probabilities than non-shared clonotypes did.

Genomic DNA belonging to each subset was distributed in equal measure over several immunoSEQ plates. Profiling relied on immunoSEQ multiplex PCR, and the TCRdb table lists in-frame clones only, not all of them. The sample carries about 2.1 million clones, about 93% recorded once. Of note for this clone: Its antigen is undetermined.

Naive CD8 cells, CD45RO-negative and positively selected for CCR7, excluded terminally differentiated effector memory CD45RA+ cells. J is TRBJ1-2 and V is TRBV27; D may be TRBD1 (5 bases). The sequenced sample was naive CD8+ T cells from PBMCs. This receptor was taken from a man aged 18 to 30 in good health. Some clones in this sample may be carry-over from other donors' samples. Here the CDR3 reads CASAQKGSGPQMRDYGYTF. As DNA, the CDR3 is TGTGCCAGCGCCCAAAAGGGGTCGGGTCCCCAGATGCGGGACTATGGCTACACCTTC.